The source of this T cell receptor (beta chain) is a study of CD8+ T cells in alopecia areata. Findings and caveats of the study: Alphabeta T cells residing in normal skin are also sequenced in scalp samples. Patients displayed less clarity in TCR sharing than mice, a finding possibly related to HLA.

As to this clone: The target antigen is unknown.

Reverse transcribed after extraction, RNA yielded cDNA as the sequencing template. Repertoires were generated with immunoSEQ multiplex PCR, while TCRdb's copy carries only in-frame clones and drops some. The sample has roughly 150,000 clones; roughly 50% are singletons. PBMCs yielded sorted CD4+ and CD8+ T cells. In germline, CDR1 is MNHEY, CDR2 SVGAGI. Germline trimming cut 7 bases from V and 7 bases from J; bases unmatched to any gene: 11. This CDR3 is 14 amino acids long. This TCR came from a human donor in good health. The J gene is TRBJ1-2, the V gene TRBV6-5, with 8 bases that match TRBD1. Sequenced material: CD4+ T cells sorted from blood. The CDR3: CASTRAGQGPGYTF. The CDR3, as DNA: TGTGCCAGCACCAGAGCAGGACAGGGCCCTGGCTACACCTTC.